This T cell receptor beta chain originates from a study of Ad26.COV2.S vaccination and SARS-CoV-2 variants. Produced via immunoSEQ multiplex PCR; TCRdb's table is partial and in-frame only. This table holds 440,000 or so clones, 90% found once. Broader study findings: After vaccination, substantial breadth of spike-specific CD8+ and CD4+ responses was reported. Breadth and depth estimates from TCRs may understate total T cell responses.

Germline V CDR1 and CDR2: SGHRS, YFSETQ. Trimming stripped 1 base from V and 3 bases from J, with 14 bases between. This CDR3 comprises 15 residues. Only a few counts were recorded for this clone. Its target is unknown. This sample's treatment: some 20 received Ad26.COV2.S at low or high dose, single or two shots; several received placebo; per-sample allocation not given. Specimen acquisition occurred on day 63 following the initial vaccine or placebo injection. The sequence was collected from a person between 18 and 65 years old who received the Ad26.COV2.S COVID-19 vaccine or a placebo. The sample in question was peripheral blood, obtained in a trial of Ad26.COV2.S vaccine versus placebo. V is TRBV5-1 and J is TRBJ2-7; D uncertain. DNA for the CDR3: TGCGCCAGCAGCTTGAACGCGGCTAGACGCTACGAGCAGTACTTC. This sequence encodes CASSLNAARRYEQYF.